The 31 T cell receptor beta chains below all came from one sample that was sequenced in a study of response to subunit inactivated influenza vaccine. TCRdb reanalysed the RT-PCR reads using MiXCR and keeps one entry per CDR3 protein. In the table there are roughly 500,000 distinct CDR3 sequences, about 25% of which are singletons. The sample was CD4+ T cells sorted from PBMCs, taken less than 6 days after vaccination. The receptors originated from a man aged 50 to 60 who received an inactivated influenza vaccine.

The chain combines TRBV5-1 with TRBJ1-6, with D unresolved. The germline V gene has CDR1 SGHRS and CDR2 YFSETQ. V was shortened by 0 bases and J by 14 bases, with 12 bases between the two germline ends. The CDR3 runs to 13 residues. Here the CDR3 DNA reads TGCGCCAGCAGCTTGGGTGACCAAGGAGCCCTCCACTTT. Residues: CASSLGDQGALHF.

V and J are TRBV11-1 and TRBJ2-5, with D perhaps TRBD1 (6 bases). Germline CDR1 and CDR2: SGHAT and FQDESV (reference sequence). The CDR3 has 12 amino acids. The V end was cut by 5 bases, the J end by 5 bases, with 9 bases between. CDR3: CASSTGIETQYF. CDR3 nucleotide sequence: TGTGCCAGCAGCACAGGGATCGAGACCCAGTACTTC.

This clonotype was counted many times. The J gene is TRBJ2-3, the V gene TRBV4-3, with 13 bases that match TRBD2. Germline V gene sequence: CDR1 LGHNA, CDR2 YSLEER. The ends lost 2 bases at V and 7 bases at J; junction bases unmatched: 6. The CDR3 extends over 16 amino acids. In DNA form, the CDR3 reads TGCGCCAGCAGCCAATCCGCGACTAGCGGGAGGAATACGCAGTATTTT. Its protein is CASSQSATSGRNTQYF.

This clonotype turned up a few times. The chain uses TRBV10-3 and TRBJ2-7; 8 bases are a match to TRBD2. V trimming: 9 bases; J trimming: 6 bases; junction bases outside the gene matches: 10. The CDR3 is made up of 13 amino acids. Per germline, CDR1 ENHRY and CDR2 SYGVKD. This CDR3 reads CAISPGLEGEQYF. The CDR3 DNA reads TGTGCCATTAGCCCGGGACTAGAGGGCGAGCAGTACTTC.

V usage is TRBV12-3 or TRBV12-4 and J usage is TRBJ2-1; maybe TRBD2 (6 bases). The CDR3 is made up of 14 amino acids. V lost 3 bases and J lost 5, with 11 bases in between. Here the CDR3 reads CASSLSGQNNEQFF. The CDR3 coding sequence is TGTGCCAGCAGTTTGAGCGGGCAAAACAATGAGCAGTTCTTC.

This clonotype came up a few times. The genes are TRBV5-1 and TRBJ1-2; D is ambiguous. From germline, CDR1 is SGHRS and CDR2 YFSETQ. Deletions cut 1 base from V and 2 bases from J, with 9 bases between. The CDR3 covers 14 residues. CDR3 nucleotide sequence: TGCGCCAGCAGCTTGTTAGGGCGGAACTATGGCTACACCTTC. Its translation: CASSLLGRNYGYTF. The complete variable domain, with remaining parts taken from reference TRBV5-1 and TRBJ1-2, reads KAGVTQTPRYLIKTRGQQVTLSCSPISGHRSVSWYQQTPGQGLQFLFEYFSETQRNKGNFPGRFSGRQFSNSRSEMNVSTLELGDSALYLCASSLLGRNYGYTFGSGTRLTVV.

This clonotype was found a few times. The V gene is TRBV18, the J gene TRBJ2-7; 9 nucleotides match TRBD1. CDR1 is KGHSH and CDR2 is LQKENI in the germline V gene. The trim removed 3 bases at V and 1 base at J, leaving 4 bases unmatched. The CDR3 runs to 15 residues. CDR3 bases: TGTGCCAGCTCACCGGGACAGGGCGCTTCCTACGAGCAGTACTTC. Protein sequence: CASSPGQGASYEQYF.

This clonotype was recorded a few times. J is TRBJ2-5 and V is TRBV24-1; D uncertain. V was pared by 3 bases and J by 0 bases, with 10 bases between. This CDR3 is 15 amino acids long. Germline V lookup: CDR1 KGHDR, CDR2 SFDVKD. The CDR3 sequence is CATSDQTVYQETQYF. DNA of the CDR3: TGTGCCACCAGTGATCAAACAGTGTACCAAGAGACCCAGTACTTC.

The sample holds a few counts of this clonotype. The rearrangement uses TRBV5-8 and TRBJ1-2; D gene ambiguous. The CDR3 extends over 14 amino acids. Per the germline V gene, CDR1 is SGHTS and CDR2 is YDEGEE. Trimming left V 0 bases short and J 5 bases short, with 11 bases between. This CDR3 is CASSLAGVRYGYTF. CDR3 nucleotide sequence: TGTGCCAGCAGCTTGGCTGGGGTGAGGTATGGCTACACCTTC.

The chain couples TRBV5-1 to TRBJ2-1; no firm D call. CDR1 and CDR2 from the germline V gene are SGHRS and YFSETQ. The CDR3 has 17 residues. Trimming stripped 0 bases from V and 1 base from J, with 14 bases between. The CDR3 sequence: CASSLDPGLGSYNEQFF. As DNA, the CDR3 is TGCGCCAGCAGCTTGGATCCGGGTCTTGGGTCCTACAATGAGCAGTTCTTC.

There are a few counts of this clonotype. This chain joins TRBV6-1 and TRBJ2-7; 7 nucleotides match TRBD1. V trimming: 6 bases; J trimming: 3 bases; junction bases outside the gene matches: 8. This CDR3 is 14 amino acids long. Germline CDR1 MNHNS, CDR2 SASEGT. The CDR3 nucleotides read TGTGCCAGCAGGCGCTGGGACAGAAACTACGAGCAGTACTTC. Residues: CASRRWDRNYEQYF.

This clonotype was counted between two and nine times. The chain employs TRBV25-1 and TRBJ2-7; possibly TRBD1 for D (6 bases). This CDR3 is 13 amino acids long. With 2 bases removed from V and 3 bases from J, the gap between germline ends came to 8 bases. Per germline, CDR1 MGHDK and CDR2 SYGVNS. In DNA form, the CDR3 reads TGTGCCAGCAGTGAAGGGGGACACTACGAGCAGTACTTC. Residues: CASSEGGHYEQYF.

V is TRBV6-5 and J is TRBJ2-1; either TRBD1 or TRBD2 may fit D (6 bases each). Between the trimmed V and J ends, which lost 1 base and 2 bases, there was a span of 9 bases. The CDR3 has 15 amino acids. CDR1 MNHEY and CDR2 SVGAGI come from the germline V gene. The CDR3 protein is CASSYYREAYNEQFF. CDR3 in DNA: TGTGCCAGCAGTTACTACAGGGAGGCCTACAATGAGCAGTTCTTC.

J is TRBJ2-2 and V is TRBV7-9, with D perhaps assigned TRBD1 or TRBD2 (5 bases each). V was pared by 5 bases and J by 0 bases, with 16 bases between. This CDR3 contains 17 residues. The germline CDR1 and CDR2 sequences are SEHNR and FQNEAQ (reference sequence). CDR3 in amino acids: CASSPSSGISNTGELFF. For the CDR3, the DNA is TGTGCCAGCAGCCCTAGCTCAGGGATCTCGAACACCGGGGAGCTGTTTTTT.

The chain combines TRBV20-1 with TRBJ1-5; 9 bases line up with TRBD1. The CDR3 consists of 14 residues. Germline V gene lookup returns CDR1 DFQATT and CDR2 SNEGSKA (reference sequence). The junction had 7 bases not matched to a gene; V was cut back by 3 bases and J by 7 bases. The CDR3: CSARGTGWEQPQHF. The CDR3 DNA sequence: TGCAGTGCTAGGGGGACAGGGTGGGAGCAGCCCCAGCATTTT.

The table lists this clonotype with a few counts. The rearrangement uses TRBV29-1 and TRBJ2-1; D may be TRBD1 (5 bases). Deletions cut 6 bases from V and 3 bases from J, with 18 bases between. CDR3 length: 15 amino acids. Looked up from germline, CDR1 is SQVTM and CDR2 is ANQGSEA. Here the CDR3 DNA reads TGCAGCGTCAAGAGACAGTATATCAACTACAATGAGCAGTTCTTC. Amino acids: CSVKRQYINYNEQFF.

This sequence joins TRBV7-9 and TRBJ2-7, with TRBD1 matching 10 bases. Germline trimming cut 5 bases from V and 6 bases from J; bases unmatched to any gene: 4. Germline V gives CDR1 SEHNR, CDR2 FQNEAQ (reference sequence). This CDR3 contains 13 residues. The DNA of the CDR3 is TGTGCCAGCAGCCGCCGGACAGGGGGCGAGCAGTACTTC. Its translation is CASSRRTGGEQYF.

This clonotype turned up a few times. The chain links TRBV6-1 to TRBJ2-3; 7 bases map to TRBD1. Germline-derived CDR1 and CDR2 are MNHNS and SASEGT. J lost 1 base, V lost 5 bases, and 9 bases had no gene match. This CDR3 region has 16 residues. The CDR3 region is CASSPRGRLGTDTQYF. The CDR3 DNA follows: TGTGCCAGCAGTCCGAGGGGGCGATTGGGCACAGATACGCAGTATTTT.

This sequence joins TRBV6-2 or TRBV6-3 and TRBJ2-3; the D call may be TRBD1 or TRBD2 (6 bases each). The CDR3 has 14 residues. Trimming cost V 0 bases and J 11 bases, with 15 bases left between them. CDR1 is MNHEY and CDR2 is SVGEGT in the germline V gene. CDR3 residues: CASSYSAGQGRQYF. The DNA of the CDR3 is TGTGCCAGCAGTTACTCGGCGGGGCAGGGGCGGCAGTATTTT.

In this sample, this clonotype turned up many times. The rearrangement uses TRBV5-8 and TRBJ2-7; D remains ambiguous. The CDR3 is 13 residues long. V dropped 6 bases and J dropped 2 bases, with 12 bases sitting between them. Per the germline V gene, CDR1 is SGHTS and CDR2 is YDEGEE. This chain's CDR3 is CASNPDSTYEQYF. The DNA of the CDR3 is TGTGCCAGCAATCCAGACTCCACCTACGAGCAGTACTTC.

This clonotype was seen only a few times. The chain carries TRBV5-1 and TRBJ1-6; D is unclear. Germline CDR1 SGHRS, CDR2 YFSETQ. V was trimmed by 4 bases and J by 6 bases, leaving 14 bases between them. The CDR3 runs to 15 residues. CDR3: CASSPNPEANSPLHF. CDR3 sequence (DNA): TGCGCCAGCAGCCCCAATCCGGAAGCTAATTCACCCCTCCACTTT.

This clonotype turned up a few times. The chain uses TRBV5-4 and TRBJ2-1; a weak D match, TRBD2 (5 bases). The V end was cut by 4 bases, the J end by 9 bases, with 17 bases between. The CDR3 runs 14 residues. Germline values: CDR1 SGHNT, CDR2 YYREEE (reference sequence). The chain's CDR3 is CASSPGVRTGEQFF. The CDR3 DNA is TGTGCCAGCAGCCCAGGAGTTAGGACTGGTGAGCAGTTCTTC.

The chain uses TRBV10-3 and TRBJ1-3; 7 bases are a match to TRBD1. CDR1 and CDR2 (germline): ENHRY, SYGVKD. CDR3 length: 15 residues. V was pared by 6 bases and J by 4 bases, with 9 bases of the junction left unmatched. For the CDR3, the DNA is TGTGCCATCAGGACCGGGGACAGCCCCGGAAACACCATATATTTT. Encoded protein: CAIRTGDSPGNTIYF.

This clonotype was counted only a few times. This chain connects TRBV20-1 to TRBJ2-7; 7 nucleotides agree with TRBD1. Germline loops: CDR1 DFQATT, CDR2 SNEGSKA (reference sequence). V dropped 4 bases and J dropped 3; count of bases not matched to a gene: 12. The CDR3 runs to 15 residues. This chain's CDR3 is CSANQPRSGGYEQYF. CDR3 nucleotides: TGCAGTGCTAACCAGCCTCGGTCAGGGGGCTACGAGCAGTACTTC.

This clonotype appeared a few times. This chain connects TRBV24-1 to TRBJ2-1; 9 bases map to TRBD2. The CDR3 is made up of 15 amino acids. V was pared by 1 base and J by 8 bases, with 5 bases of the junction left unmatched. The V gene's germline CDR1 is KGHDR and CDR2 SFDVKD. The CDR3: CATSDFASGADEQFF. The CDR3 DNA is TGTGCCACCAGTGATTTCGCTAGCGGGGCCGATGAGCAGTTCTTC.

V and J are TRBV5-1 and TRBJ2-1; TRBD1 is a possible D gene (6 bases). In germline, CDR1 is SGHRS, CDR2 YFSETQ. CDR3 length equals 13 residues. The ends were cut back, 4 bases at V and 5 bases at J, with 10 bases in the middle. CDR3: CASSKTGNNEQFF. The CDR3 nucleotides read TGCGCCAGCAGCAAAACAGGGAACAATGAGCAGTTCTTC.

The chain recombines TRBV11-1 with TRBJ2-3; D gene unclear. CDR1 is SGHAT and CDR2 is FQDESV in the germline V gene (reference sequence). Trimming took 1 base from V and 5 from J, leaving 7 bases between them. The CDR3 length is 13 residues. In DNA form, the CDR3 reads TGTGCCAGCAGCTTAGACACCGGAGATACGCAGTATTTT. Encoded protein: CASSLDTGDTQYF.

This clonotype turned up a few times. CDR3 nucleotide sequence: TGCGCCAGCAGCTTGGCACGTGAGAGCACTGAAGCTTTCTTT. This codes for CASSLARESTEAFF. The rearrangement links TRBV5-1 to TRBJ1-1; no reliable D call. The CDR3 is 14 amino acids. Trimming took 0 bases from V and 4 from J, leaving 10 bases between them. The germline CDR1 and CDR2 sequences are SGHRS and YFSETQ.

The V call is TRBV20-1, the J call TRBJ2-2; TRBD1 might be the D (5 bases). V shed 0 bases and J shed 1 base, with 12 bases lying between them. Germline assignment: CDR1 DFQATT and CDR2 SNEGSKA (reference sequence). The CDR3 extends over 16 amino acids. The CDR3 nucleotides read TGCAGTGCTAGAGATCTGGGGCAGGGGAACACCGGGGAGCTGTTTTTT. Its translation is CSARDLGQGNTGELFF.

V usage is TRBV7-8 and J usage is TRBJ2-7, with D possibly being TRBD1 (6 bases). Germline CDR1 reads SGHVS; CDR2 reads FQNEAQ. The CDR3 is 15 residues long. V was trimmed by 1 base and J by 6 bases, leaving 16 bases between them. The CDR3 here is CASSLDRDKVSEQYF. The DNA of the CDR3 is TGTGCCAGCAGCTTAGATCGGGACAAGGTTAGCGAGCAGTACTTC.

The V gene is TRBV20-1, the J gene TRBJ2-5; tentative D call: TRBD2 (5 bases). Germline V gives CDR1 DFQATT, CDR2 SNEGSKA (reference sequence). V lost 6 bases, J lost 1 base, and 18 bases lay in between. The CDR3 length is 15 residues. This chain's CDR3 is CSAFSSGAFQETQYF. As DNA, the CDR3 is TGCAGTGCCTTCTCAAGCGGTGCCTTCCAAGAGACCCAGTACTTC.